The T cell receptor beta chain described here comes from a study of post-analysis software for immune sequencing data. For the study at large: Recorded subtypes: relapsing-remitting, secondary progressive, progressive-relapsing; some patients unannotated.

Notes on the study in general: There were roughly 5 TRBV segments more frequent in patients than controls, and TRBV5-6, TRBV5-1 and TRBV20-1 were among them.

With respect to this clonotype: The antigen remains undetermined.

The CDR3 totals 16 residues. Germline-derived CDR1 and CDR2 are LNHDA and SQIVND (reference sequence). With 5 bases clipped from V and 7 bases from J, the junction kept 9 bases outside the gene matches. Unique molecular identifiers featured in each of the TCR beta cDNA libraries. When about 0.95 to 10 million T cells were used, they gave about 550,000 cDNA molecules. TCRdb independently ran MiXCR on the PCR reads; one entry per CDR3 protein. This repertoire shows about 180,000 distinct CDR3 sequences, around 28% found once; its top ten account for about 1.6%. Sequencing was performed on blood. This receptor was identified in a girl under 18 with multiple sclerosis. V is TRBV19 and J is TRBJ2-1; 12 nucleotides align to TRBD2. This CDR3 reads CASSSQGLAGDNEQFF. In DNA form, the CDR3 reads TGTGCCAGTAGTTCCCAGGGACTAGCGGGTGATAATGAGCAGTTCTTC.